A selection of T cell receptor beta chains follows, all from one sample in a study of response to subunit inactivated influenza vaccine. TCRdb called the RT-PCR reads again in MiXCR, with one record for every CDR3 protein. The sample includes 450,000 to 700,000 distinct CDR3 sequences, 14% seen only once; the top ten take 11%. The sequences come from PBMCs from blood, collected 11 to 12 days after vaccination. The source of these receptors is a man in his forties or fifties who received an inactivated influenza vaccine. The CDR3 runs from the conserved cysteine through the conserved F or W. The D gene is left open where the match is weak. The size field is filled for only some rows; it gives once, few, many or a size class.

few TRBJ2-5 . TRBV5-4 CASSLASEQWKTQYF TGTGCCAGCAGCTTGGCCTCGGAGCAGTGGAAGACCCAGTACTTC
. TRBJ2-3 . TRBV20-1 CSAGELEDSTDTQYF TGCAGTGCTGGAGAATTAGAGGACAGCACAGATACGCAGTATTTT
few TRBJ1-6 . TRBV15 CATTTGSSPLHF TGTGCCACCACCACAGGGTCTTCACCCCTCCACTTT
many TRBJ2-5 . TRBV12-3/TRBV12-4 CASSPGTLQETQYF TGTGCCAGCAGTCCGGGGACTCTACAAGAGACCCAGTACTTC
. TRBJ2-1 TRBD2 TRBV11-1 CASSLSSASGTFRRDNEQFF TGTGCCAGCAGCTTAAGCTCGGCTAGCGGCACCTTTAGACGCGATAATGAGCAGTTCTTC
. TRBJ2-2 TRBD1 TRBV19 CASTRTGGTGELFF TGTGCCAGTACAAGGACAGGGGGCACCGGGGAGCTGTTTTTT
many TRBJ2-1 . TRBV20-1 CSARDRSRGWNEQFF TGCAGTGCTAGAGATCGGAGCAGGGGTTGGAATGAGCAGTTCTTC
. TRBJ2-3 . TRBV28 CASSLFYRESTDTQYF TGTGCCAGCAGCCTATTCTATCGGGAGAGCACAGATACGCAGTATTTT
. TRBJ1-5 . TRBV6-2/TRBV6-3 CASSYSRGSNQPQHF TGTGCCAGCAGTTACTCCAGGGGTAGCAATCAGCCCCAGCATTTT
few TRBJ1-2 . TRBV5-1 CASSLTTANYGYTF TGCGCCAGCAGCCTCACGACAGCTAACTATGGCTACACCTTC
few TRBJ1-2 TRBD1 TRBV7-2 CASRHQADRAFRYGYTF TGTGCCAGCAGGCACCAAGCGGACAGGGCCTTTCGCTATGGCTACACCTTC
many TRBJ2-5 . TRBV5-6 CASSTGTLKTQYF TGTGCCAGCAGCACCGGGACTCTGAAGACCCAGTACTTC
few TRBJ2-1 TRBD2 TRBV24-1 CATSDSTSGKDEQFF TGTGCCACCAGTGACTCCACTAGCGGGAAGGATGAGCAGTTCTTC
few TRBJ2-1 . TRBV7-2 CASSLQQGYEQFF TGTGCCAGCAGCTTACAACAGGGTTATGAGCAGTTCTTC
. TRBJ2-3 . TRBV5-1 CASSALSTDTQYF TGCGCCAGCAGCGCCCTTAGCACAGATACGCAGTATTTT
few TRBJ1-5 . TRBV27 CASSLVWGQPQHF TGTGCCAGCAGTTTAGTATGGGGGCAGCCCCAGCATTTT
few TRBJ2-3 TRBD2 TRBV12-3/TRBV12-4 CACDSGLGRADTQYF TGTGCCTGTGATTCGGGACTCGGGAGGGCAGATACGCAGTATTTT
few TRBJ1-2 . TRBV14 CASSQGGQGYGYTF TGTGCCAGCAGCCAAGGCGGCCAGGGCTATGGCTACACCTTC